What follows is one TCR beta chain and its context. Its recognized antigen is unknown. Within one base of it there is no much larger clone, and no base qualities were kept. Whole blood was collected in K2EDTA tubes by collaborating institutions according to the institutions' own protocols. Collaborator samples were shipped for TCRbeta analysis as frozen whole blood, isolated PBMCs, or DNA extracted from either sample type. The entry originates in a study of blood T cell repertoires in COVID-19 (TCRdb year 2020). Context from the whole study: The collaborator samples originated in the United States, Italy and Spain and spanned the acute and convalescent phases of COVID-19. The dataset comprised deeply sampled blood TCRbeta repertoires from subjects exposed to, actively infected with, or recovered from COVID-19. Where available, HLA class I and class II types were obtained from metadata supplied by the sample provider rather than from assay-based typing. The repertoires were released in a freely available public database meant as a resource for research on the immune response to SARS-CoV-2. The material from the prospective study consisted of cDNA or gDNA derived from T cells, B-cell-depleted T cells, or PBMCs. The samples were drawn from two sources: the first 160 participants of the ongoing ImmuneRACE study, and 1,254 subjects contributed by 6 global collaborators. A de-identified subject ID, COVID-19 status, age in years and sex were almost always included in the sample metadata. Points the paper makes about the study in general: Clinical and demographic metadata were provided uncurated, with the amount varying by source and participant.

Compared with germline, V lacks 4 bases and J lacks 8 bases; bases without a gene match: 7. For CDR1 and CDR2, the germline V gene lists SGDLS and YYNGEE. The CDR3, from cysteine to phenylalanine, totals 15 residues. Kept here is only the CDR3 DNA, which spans 45 bases and is read in frame from base 1. TCRbeta CDR3 regions were amplified from genomic DNA using the immunoSEQ Assay, a bias-controlled multiplex PCR. The original pipeline was this. The number of nucleated cells in each sample was estimated from the amplification of reference gene primers within the assay. To quantify the absolute abundance of each unique TCRbeta CDR3 rearrangement, sequence reads were collapsed and filtered. For each sample, productive Simpson clonality was calculated by taking the square root of Simpson's diversity index across productive rearrangements. In its TCRdb copy, this immuneACCESS table keeps in-frame sequences only and misses some clones. Where compared with another copy, unresolved V genes explain less than half of these, and the others have no known cause. V and J calls and clone size are as listed in that table; D and trimming were resolved from the DNA. This sample gives about 64,000 clones in total; under 90% of them show up just once. The ten largest clones take up under 4% of the sample.

Recombination joined TRBV9 with TRBJ1-4, with 11 bases in between that match TRBD1. The receptor comes from a man aged 50-59 years with active COVID-19. The specimen was peripheral blood. Here the CDR3 is given as CASSPSGQGDEKLFF. The nucleotide sequence is given as TGTGCCAGCAGCCCTTCGGGACAGGGGGACGAAAAACTGTTTTTT.